These T cell receptor beta chains were read from a single sample in a study of cytomegalovirus exposure and HLA in healthy donors. Data came from immunoSEQ multiplex PCR; TCRdb stores just in-frame clones and leaves some out. The table records 150,000 to 180,000 clones, 80% of them present only once. The sequencing input was PBMCs. The receptors were sampled from a middle-aged woman in good health and CMV-seropositive. The CDR3 runs from the conserved cysteine through the conserved F or W. D genes are given only for firm matches.

V gene	CDR3 length	D gene	CDR3 protein
TRBV19	18	TRBD2	CASSILVSAGGRIYEQYF
TRBV5-1	14	TRBD1	CASWGQGAATEAFF
TRBV7-3	15	.	CASSLIGQGPGELFF
TRBV9	15	TRBD2	CASSILAGGGNEQFF
TRBV29-1	12	.	CSVGQGNQPQHF
TRBV7-2	14	.	CASRFPGSNTEAFF
TRBV27	18	.	CASSLYSGTALAKNIQYF
TRBV6-1	15	TRBD2	CASSVTSGSTDTQYF
TRBV5-1	16	TRBD2	CASSMGSGRAPNEQFF
TRBV4-2	12	.	CASSQGSWPQHF
TRBV6-5	13	.	CASSYDGLSATDF
TRBV19	16	.	CASSISRVYSNQPQHF
TRBV7-9	18	TRBD2	CASSLGRTSGSGTDTQYF
TRBV7-9	14	TRBD1	CASSLDDRVRGYTF
TRBV6-1	17	.	CASSESPFQGAYNEQFF
TRBV2	14	.	CASLPGTMNEKLFF
TRBV6-6	15	TRBD2	CASRPPGGRAYEQYF
TRBV28	14	TRBD1	CASLTGGAPYEQYF
TRBV9	14	TRBD1	CASSVVETGGEQYF
TRBV27	15	TRBD2	CASSYLAGGQNEQFF
TRBV30	13	.	CAWRGPVTDTQYF
TRBV18	14	.	CASSLDRRNEKLFF
TRBV10-2	14	.	CASSARDFYNEQFF
TRBV7-9	17	TRBD1	CASSSNPKQGVNYGYTF
TRBV27	15	.	CASSKLTATNEKLFF
TRBV2	17	TRBD2	CASSGLAGGVTYNEQFF
TRBV4-1	16	.	CASSLTDRLDAYEQYF
TRBV14	15	TRBD1	CASSHGTGGQETQYF
TRBV6-6	15	.	CASSYGGVRNTEAFF
TRBV28	15	.	CASSLTRAGANVLTF
TRBV19	13	TRBD2	CASSIGRGDTQYF
TRBV28	15	TRBD1	CASSPPRGPNEKLFF
TRBV11-3	15	.	CASSPYRSTNEKLFF
TRBV25-1	11	.	CASSAQRQLLF
TRBV7-2	16	TRBD2	CASSSWTSGSKDEQFF
TRBV10-3	14	TRBD1	CAIRGGTGTYEQYF
TRBV5-1	15	.	CASSLWGERDNEQFF
TRBV18	14	.	CASSPGGPALGAFF
TRBV2	16	.	CASSEQDYLAKNIQYF
TRBV10-3	14	.	CAISNQESNQPQHF
TRBV27	19	TRBD2	CASRPGLAGDRPGYNEQFF
TRBV19	15	.	CASSIGWGSNQPQHF
TRBV19	13	.	CASSAGQGTEAFF
TRBV11-2	14	.	CASSLAYGSYEQYF
TRBV4-1	18	.	CASSQEEARGAMGGKLFF
TRBV5-6	13	.	CASSLGGTGELFF
TRBV5-5	16	.	CASSLFSLSSSTEAFF
TRBV9	16	TRBD2	CASSVASLAGNYEQYF
TRBV7-9	18	TRBD2	CASSPSLPGLGPANEQFF
TRBV7-6	15	TRBD1	CASSLTQGADYGYTF